These T cell receptor beta chains were read from a single sample in a study of control samples from healthy donors and cancer patients. Sequencing used immunoSEQ multiplex PCR; TCRdb keeps in-frame clones, though not all of them. The table lists 130,000 to 150,000 clones, more than 90% of them singletons. The sequenced sample was blood. The receptors were sampled from a man younger than 45 in good health. Both conserved end residues are part of each CDR3. The order of the fields is V gene, clone size, CDR3 protein. Size is omitted from some rows. Given values are once, few, many or a class for expanded clones.

V: TRBV7-3; size: -; CDR3: CASSGPLNTEAFF
V: TRBV5-1; size: few; CDR3: CASSSQGPQSSYNSPLHF
V: TRBV2; size: -; CDR3: CASRNDPGTSGGNNEQFF
V: TRBV19; size: once; CDR3: CASGDRGDYGYTF
V: TRBV28; size: -; CDR3: CASSEAFGNQPQHF
V: TRBV24-1; size: -; CDR3: CATSDNTDSTGGSSYEQYF
V: TRBV10-1; size: -; CDR3: CASIHPVTEAFF
V: TRBV19; size: -; CDR3: CASSMGSGGAYEQYF
V: TRBV7-3; size: -; CDR3: CASSLTSGAGGHNEQFF
V: TRBV10-3; size: -; CDR3: CATEGRGAPDRIGTDTQYF
V: TRBV30; size: -; CDR3: CAWSVGLRVHEQFF
V: TRBV7-9; size: -; CDR3: CASSLVTSGANVLTF
V: TRBV25-1; size: -; CDR3: CASSRTSAIDTQYF
V: TRBV15; size: -; CDR3: CATSRDRLSSGNTIYF
V: TRBV5-1; size: -; CDR3: CASSLVGETQYF
V: TRBV27; size: -; CDR3: CASSLWGQVTDTQYF
V: TRBV15; size: -; CDR3: CATSMSAWSSYNSPLHF
V: TRBV5-6; size: -; CDR3: CASRRNLGAEAFF
V: TRBV24-1; size: -; CDR3: CATSDFRTGSNQPQHF
V: TRBV7-3; size: -; CDR3: CASSSQGATDTQYF
V: TRBV28; size: -; CDR3: CASSPGTPLNYGYTF
V: TRBV10-3; size: -; CDR3: CAITPQRQSGNTIYF
V: TRBV7-9; size: -; CDR3: CASSLGPAGVITGELFF
V: TRBV6-5; size: -; CDR3: CASSRQGYEQYF
V: TRBV5-1; size: -; CDR3: CASSKQGKTNEKLFF
V: TRBV27; size: -; CDR3: CASSLERGSTDTQYF
V: TRBV9; size: -; CDR3: CASSSHGQGGTDTQYF